Listed below are T cell receptor beta chains from one sample, sequenced in a study of shared clonotypes between healthy human individuals. Clones were read by immunoSEQ multiplex PCR, and TCRdb kept only the in-frame ones, dropping some. The sample has about 690,000 clones, roughly 87% seen once. The sample comprised memory CD8+ T cells from PBMCs. The receptor set was obtained from a man between 18 and 29 years old in good health. Some clones in this sample may be carry-over from other donors' samples. CDR3s include the opening cysteine and the closing phenylalanine or tryptophan. D genes are given only for firm matches. The size field is filled for only some rows; it gives once, few, many or a size class.

>TRBJ1-4|TRBD1|TRBV10-1|NA
CASSPGGSNEKLFF
TGCGCCAGCAGTCCAGGGGGCTCTAATGAAAAACTGTTTTTT
>TRBJ2-5|NA|TRBV9|NA
CASSGTPDQETQYF
TGTGCCAGCAGTGGGACTCCCGACCAAGAGACCCAGTACTTC
>TRBJ2-5|TRBD2|TRBV7-9|few
CASSLRAGEETQYF
TGTGCCAGCAGCTTACGTGCGGGAGAAGAGACCCAGTACTTC
>TRBJ1-1|TRBD1|TRBV11-2|NA
CASSWDRGNTEAFF
TGTGCCAGCAGCTGGGACAGGGGGAACACTGAAGCTTTCTTT
>TRBJ2-7|TRBD1|TRBV4-2|NA
CASSQLDRYEQYF
TGTGCCAGCAGCCAATTGGACAGGTACGAGCAGTACTTC
>TRBJ1-1|NA|TRBV30|NA
CCSSSGTEAFF
TGCTGCTCATCCAGCGGCACTGAAGCTTTCTTT
>TRBJ2-1|TRBD2|TRBV15|NA
CATSERGTREQFF
TGTGCCACCAGCGAGCGGGGTACGCGTGAGCAGTTCTTC
>TRBJ2-7|NA|TRBV4-1|NA
CASSQALRGVDEQYF
TGCGCCAGCAGCCAAGCGTTAAGGGGTGTGGACGAGCAGTACTTC
>TRBJ2-2|TRBD2|TRBV10-3|NA
CAISDLAGGPNGELFF
TGTGCCATCAGCGACCTAGCGGGAGGGCCAAACGGGGAGCTGTTTTTT
>TRBJ1-1|TRBD1|TRBV27|NA
CASSDRDLNTEAFF
TGTGCCAGCAGCGACAGGGATCTCAACACTGAAGCTTTCTTT
>TRBJ1-1|TRBD1|TRBV10-3|NA
CAIRQPGQGNTEAFF
TGTGCCATCAGACAACCGGGACAGGGGAACACTGAAGCTTTCTTT
>TRBJ1-2|NA|TRBV7-2|NA
CASRDRGISYGYTF
TGTGCCAGCAGAGACAGAGGGATTTCGTATGGCTACACCTTC
>TRBJ1-5|NA|TRBV4-1|once
CASSPSQEGNQPQHF
TGCGCCAGCAGCCCTTCACAGGAGGGCAATCAGCCCCAGCATTTT
>TRBJ2-7|TRBD1|TRBV13|NA
CASSLGGTGPYEQYF
TGTGCCAGCAGCTTAGGCGGGACAGGCCCCTACGAGCAGTACTTC
>TRBJ2-7|NA|TRBV27|NA
CASSLLGGWAYEQYF
TGTGCCAGCAGTTTATTGGGGGGATGGGCCTACGAGCAGTACTTC
>TRBJ2-3|NA|TRBV9|NA
CASSVSGGRSTDTQYF
TGTGCCAGCAGCGTAAGTGGGGGCAGGAGCACAGATACGCAGTATTTT
>TRBJ2-7|NA|TRBV6-1|NA
CASSEAWGAYEQYF
TGTGCCAGCAGTGAAGCCTGGGGGGCCTACGAGCAGTACTTC
>TRBJ2-2|NA|TRBV28|NA
CASSPKQVLAYTGELFF
TGTGCCAGCAGTCCAAAACAGGTTCTTGCTTACACCGGGGAGCTGTTTTTT
>TRBJ1-1|NA|TRBV6-1|NA
CASSVRQENTEAFF
TGTGCCAGCAGTGTTCGACAGGAGAACACTGAAGCTTTCTTT
>TRBJ2-1|NA|TRBV19|NA
CASRGSGLSSYNEQFF
TGTGCCAGTAGGGGCTCTGGACTTTCTAGCTACAATGAGCAGTTCTTC
>TRBJ2-7|TRBD1|TRBV4-3|NA
CASSQVWDSKYEQYF
TGCGCCAGCAGCCAAGTGTGGGACAGCAAATACGAGCAGTACTTC
>TRBJ2-2|TRBD1|TRBV28|NA
CASSPEDRVTGELFF
TGTGCCAGCAGTCCCGAGGACAGGGTCACCGGGGAGCTGTTTTTT
>TRBJ2-7|TRBD2|TRBV7-2|NA
CASSPSGTDYEQYF
TGTGCCAGCAGCCCTAGCGGGACTGACTACGAGCAGTACTTC
>TRBJ2-7|TRBD1|TRBV7-9|NA
CASSPGTGSIIYEQYF
TGTGCCAGCAGCCCCGGGACAGGGTCTATAATCTACGAGCAGTACTTC
>TRBJ2-1|TRBD1|TRBV7-2|NA
CASRDGTVYNEQFF
TGTGCCAGCAGGGACGGGACAGTCTACAATGAGCAGTTCTTC
>TRBJ2-7|TRBD1|TRBV5-1|once
CASSLAQGASYEQYF
TGCGCCAGCAGCTTGGCGCAGGGGGCATCCTACGAGCAGTACTTC
>TRBJ1-1|NA|TRBV27|NA
CASSRRVGNTEAFF
TGTGCCAGCAGTCGCAGGGTCGGGAACACTGAAGCTTTCTTT
>TRBJ1-1|NA|TRBV7-9|NA
CASSPAGTEAFF
TGTGCCAGCAGCCCAGCCGGGACTGAAGCTTTCTTT
>TRBJ2-5|TRBD1|TRBV6-1|once
CASSEVDGTAQETQYF
TGTGCCAGCAGTGAAGTAGATGGGACAGCGCAAGAGACCCAGTACTTC
>TRBJ2-7|NA|TRBV29-1|NA
CSVEDGGPSSYEQYF
TGCAGCGTTGAAGACGGGGGCCCTAGCTCCTACGAGCAGTACTTC
>TRBJ1-5|TRBD1|TRBV6-5|NA
CASKERQGWDQPQHF
TGTGCCAGCAAGGAGAGACAGGGATGGGATCAGCCCCAGCATTTT